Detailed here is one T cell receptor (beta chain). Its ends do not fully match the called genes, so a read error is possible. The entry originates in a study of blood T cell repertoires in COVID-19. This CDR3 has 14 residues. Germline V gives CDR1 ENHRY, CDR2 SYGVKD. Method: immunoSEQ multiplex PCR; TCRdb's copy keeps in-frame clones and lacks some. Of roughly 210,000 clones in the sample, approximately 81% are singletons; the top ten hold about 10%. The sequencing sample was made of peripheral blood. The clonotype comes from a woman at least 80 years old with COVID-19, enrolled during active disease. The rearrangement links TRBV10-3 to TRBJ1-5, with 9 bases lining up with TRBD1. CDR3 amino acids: CAITETGGNQPQHF. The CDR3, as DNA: TGTGCCATCACTGAGACAGGGGGTAATCAGCCCCAGCATTTT.